One sample yielded the 25 T cell receptor beta chains listed below, sequenced in a study of CD8+CD57+ T cells in acquired aplastic anemia. TCR beta VDJ and CDR3 profiles were obtained from a genomic DNA template. TCRdb independently ran MiXCR on the reads; one entry per CDR3 protein. Of roughly 80,000 distinct CDR3 sequences detected, under 50% appear once; the ten largest clones hold approximately 61%. The sequenced sample consisted of sorted CD4+, CD8+, or CD8+CD57+ T cells (not recorded which) from PBMCs. These receptors were collected from a human donor in good health, serving as a control.

The chain recombines TRBV29-1 with TRBJ2-3; 9 bases align to TRBD2. J gave up 2 bases and V 6 bases, and 15 bases lay outside the gene matches. The CDR3 loop spans 17 amino acids. Germline V CDR1 and CDR2: SQVTM, ANQGSEA. CDR3: CSVPYGGLAGLTDTQYF. Here the CDR3 DNA reads TGCAGCGTACCTTACGGGGGGCTAGCGGGGCTCACAGATACGCAGTATTTT.

This clonotype was found many times. The genes are TRBV7-6 and TRBJ2-5; D not certain. The CDR3 consists of 12 residues. CDR1 is SGHVS and CDR2 is FNYEAQ in the germline V gene. V lost 1 base to trimming and J lost 5 bases, with 5 bases between them. CDR3 in amino acids: CASSLVGETQYF. CDR3 bases: TGTGCCAGCAGCTTAGTAGGGGAGACCCAGTACTTC.

This chain links TRBV9 with TRBJ2-7; D is perhaps TRBD2 (6 bases). The CDR3 totals 14 residues. Trimming removed 3 bases at V and 2 bases at J, with 12 bases between. The germline CDR1 and CDR2 sequences are SGDLS and YYNGEE. The CDR3 DNA follows: TGTGCCAGCAGCGCGGGAGACGGGACCTACGAGCAGTACTTC. This translates into CASSAGDGTYEQYF.

This clonotype was detected only a few times. A clone one base away is much larger, so this may be a read error. This rearrangement joins TRBV15 to TRBJ1-6; 9 bases fit TRBD1. CDR1 is LNHNV and CDR2 is YYDKDF in the germline V gene (reference sequence). There are 17 residues in the CDR3. The CDR3 DNA follows: TGTGCCACCAGCAGAGTCCCCGGGACAGGGATTAATTCACCCCTCTACTTT. This encodes CATSRVPGTGINSPLYF.

The chain uses TRBV15 and TRBJ2-1; TRBD2 aligns across 8 bases. Germline V gene sequence: CDR1 LNHNV, CDR2 YYDKDF (reference sequence). With 3 bases clipped from V and 12 bases from J, the junction kept 1 base outside the gene matches. There are 11 residues in the CDR3. Here the CDR3 reads CATSSGRGQFF. For the CDR3, the DNA is TGTGCCACCAGCAGCGGGAGGGGGCAGTTCTTC.

The CDR3 protein is CATSDPGYDTYNEQFF. The CDR3 DNA follows: TGTGCCACCAGTGATCCCGGGTATGACACCTACAATGAGCAGTTCTTC. J is TRBJ2-1 and V is TRBV24-1; D gene unclear. Trimming pared 3 bases from V and 2 bases from J, leaving 13 bases between. Per germline, CDR1 KGHDR and CDR2 SFDVKD. This CDR3 spans 16 amino acids.

A few counts support this clonotype. V is TRBV2 and J is TRBJ2-3, with D unclear. Germline assignment: CDR1 SNHLY and CDR2 FYNNEI. This CDR3 is 13 amino acids long. Trimming left V 5 bases short and J 1 base short, with 7 bases between. The DNA of the CDR3 is TGTGCCAGCAGTCCCCGGGGCACAGATACGCAGTATTTT. Translated: CASSPRGTDTQYF.

The rearrangement uses TRBV12-5 and TRBJ2-1, with no clear D. There are 12 residues in the CDR3. Germline V gene lookup returns CDR1 LGHNT and CDR2 FRNRAP. The germline V and J ends were trimmed by 0 bases and 7 bases, with 4 bases remaining between them. The CDR3 DNA follows: TGTGCTAGTGGTTTGGTAGTGAATGAGCAGTTCTTC. It yields the protein CASGLVVNEQFF.

This clonotype was seen only a few times. J is TRBJ2-5 and V is TRBV7-9; D remains unclear. CDR1 is SEHNR and CDR2 is FQNEAQ in the germline V gene (reference sequence). The germline V and J ends were trimmed by 5 bases and 2 bases, with 15 bases remaining between them. The CDR3 loop spans 15 amino acids. The CDR3 region has the DNA TGTGCCAGCAGCCCGACTGGGTTGAGGCAAGAGACCCAGTACTTC. This encodes CASSPTGLRQETQYF.

The chain recombines TRBV10-1 with TRBJ2-7; the D is unclear. Trimming took off 0 bases at V and 6 bases at J, with 12 bases between the two ends. The CDR3 totals 14 residues. Germline CDR1 and CDR2: WNHNN and SYGVQD (reference sequence). CDR3 sequence reads: CASSESGVVSEQYF. CDR3 DNA: TGCGCCAGCAGTGAGTCGGGTGTTGTGAGCGAGCAGTACTTC.

The sample holds many counts of this clonotype. This sequence joins TRBV7-9 and TRBJ1-1; a possible D gene is TRBD1 (5 bases). CDR1 is SEHNR and CDR2 is FQNEAQ in the germline V gene (reference sequence). The CDR3 extends over 14 amino acids. V was shortened by 7 bases and J by 4 bases, with 16 bases between the two germline ends. As DNA, the CDR3 is TGTGCCAGCACCACGGGAGGGGCTCTCACTGAAGCTTTCTTT. Translating it yields CASTTGGALTEAFF.

This clonotype was observed at least ten times. The chain carries TRBV20-1 and TRBJ2-7; D might be TRBD1 or TRBD2, each matching 5 bases. V shed 3 bases and J shed 3 bases, with 12 bases lying between them. The CDR3 covers 13 residues. CDR1 and CDR2 from the germline V gene are DFQATT and SNEGSKA (reference sequence). CDR3 amino acids: CSASNGDHYEQYF. For the CDR3, the DNA is TGCAGTGCTAGTAACGGGGACCACTACGAGCAGTACTTC.

The chain has TRBV6-5 and TRBJ1-2, with 7 bases aligning to TRBD1. The ends lost 4 bases at V and 2 bases at J; junction bases unmatched: 1. Germline CDR1 MNHEY, CDR2 SVGAGI. The CDR3 extends over 13 amino acids. CDR3 in amino acids: CASSSTGNYGYTF. CDR3 DNA sequence: TGTGCCAGCAGTTCGACAGGGAACTATGGCTACACCTTC.

The gene calls are TRBV24-1 and TRBJ2-1; D remains ambiguous. The germline V and J ends were trimmed by 9 bases and 5 bases, with 7 bases remaining between them. The CDR3 runs to 11 residues. Germline lookup yields CDR1 KGHDR and CDR2 SFDVKD. CDR3: CATQVDNEQFF. In DNA, the CDR3 is TGTGCCACCCAGGTAGACAATGAGCAGTTCTTC.

V usage is TRBV15 and J usage is TRBJ2-7, with 7 nucleotides matching TRBD1. CDR3 length: 15 residues. The J segment lost 1 base and the V segment lost 3 bases, leaving 6 bases of the junction unmatched. The germline gives CDR1 LNHNV, CDR2 YYDKDF (reference sequence). CDR3 in amino acids: CATSSTGARSYEQYF. CDR3 bases: TGTGCCACCAGCAGCACAGGGGCAAGGTCCTACGAGCAGTACTTC.

The chain couples TRBV3-1 to TRBJ2-7; D is unclear. This CDR3 is 14 amino acids long. Looked up from germline, CDR1 is LGHDT and CDR2 is YNNKEL (reference sequence). V dropped 1 base and J dropped 4 bases, with 11 bases sitting between them. As DNA, the CDR3 is TGTGCCAGCAGCCAAGGTTTCAGCGATTACGAGCAGTACTTC. Translation: CASSQGFSDYEQYF.

CDR3 DNA sequence: TGCAGCGTTGTGACAGGGGGAAATGAGCAGTTCTTC. Its translation is CSVVTGGNEQFF. The rearrangement uses TRBV29-1 and TRBJ2-1, with 9 positions matching TRBD1. V shed 4 bases and J 7 bases; nucleotides not matched to a gene: 2. The CDR3 loop spans 12 amino acids. Germline loops: CDR1 SQVTM, CDR2 ANQGSEA.

This clonotype was picked up one time. V gene TRBV15 combines with J gene TRBJ1-2; a possible D gene is TRBD1 (5 bases). CDR1 is LNHNV, CDR2 YYDKDF, per germline (reference sequence). Trimming pared 0 bases from V and 5 bases from J, leaving 10 bases between. The CDR3 contains 14 residues. CDR3 in amino acids: CATSRDGAVYGYTF. CDR3 nucleotides: TGTGCCACCAGCAGAGATGGGGCAGTATATGGCTACACCTTC.

The chain employs TRBV9 and TRBJ2-2; no reliable D call. The germline V gene has CDR1 SGDLS and CDR2 YYNGEE. The CDR3 is made up of 15 amino acids. Deletions cut 0 bases from V and 5 bases from J, with 11 bases between. CDR3 bases: TGTGCCAGCAGCGTAGGACCTCCAGGAACCGGGGAGCTGTTTTTT. It translates to CASSVGPPGTGELFF. The whole variable domain, filled in from reference TRBV9 and TRBJ2-2, reads DSGVTQTPKHLITATGQRVTLRCSPRSGDLSVYWYQQSLDQGLQFLIQYYNGEERAKGNILERFSAQQFPDLHSELNLSSLELGDSALYFCASSVGPPGTGELFFGEGSRLTVL.

The chain has TRBV12-3 or TRBV12-4 and TRBJ2-7; a weak D match, TRBD2 (5 bases). The CDR3 sequence is 13 residues long. V was clipped by 5 bases and J by 6 bases, with 14 bases between them. The CDR3 here is CASSPTSRGEQYF. CDR3 sequence (DNA): TGTGCCAGCAGTCCGACCTCTCGGGGCGAGCAGTACTTC.

V usage is TRBV12-3 or TRBV12-4 and J usage is TRBJ2-5; tentatively, D is TRBD2 (7 bases). The V gene lost 2 bases and the J gene lost 5 bases, with 12 bases spanning the gap. This CDR3 region has 14 residues. The CDR3 bases are TGTGCCAGCAGTTTAATGGGAGGGGGGGAGACCCAGTACTTC. Its protein product is CASSLMGGGETQYF.

This clonotype was seen many times. The rearrangement uses TRBV20-1 and TRBJ2-1, with 11 bases fitting TRBD2. This CDR3 spans 18 amino acids. Germline assignment: CDR1 DFQATT and CDR2 SNEGSKA (reference sequence). V lost 1 base and J lost 7; bases outside the gene matches: 15. As DNA, the CDR3 is TGCAGTGCTAGAGGCTGGAGTAGCGGGAGGGTGGATGTGAATGAGCAGTTCTTC. Amino acid sequence: CSARGWSSGRVDVNEQFF.

Comments on this clonotype: The conserved final phenylalanine or tryptophan is absent from the CDR3, which likely points to a read error. CDR3 amino acids: CSARGYGRGTDTQYS. The CDR3 nucleotides read TGCAGTGCTAGAGGTTACGGCAGAGGCACAGATACGCAGTATTCT. The chain carries TRBV20-1 and TRBJ2-3; D unresolved. Trimming cost V 1 base and J 1 base, with 12 bases left between them. This CDR3 contains 15 residues. CDR1 is DFQATT, CDR2 SNEGSKA, per germline (reference sequence).

The chain carries TRBV19 and TRBJ2-3; 7 nucleotides agree with TRBD1. The CDR3 consists of 15 residues. The V segment lost 3 bases and the J segment 1 base; nucleotides outside the gene matches: 4. The germline gives CDR1 LNHDA, CDR2 SQIVND (reference sequence). CDR3 sequence (DNA): TGTGCCAGTAGTATGCGCCAGGGGGGCACAGATACGCAGTATTTT. Amino acids: CASSMRQGGTDTQYF.

This chain joins TRBV20-1 and TRBJ2-3; TRBD2 matches 11 bases. The CDR3 consists of 16 residues. Germline assignment: CDR1 DFQATT and CDR2 SNEGSKA (reference sequence). The CDR3 protein is CNAGPTSGSQPDTQYF. The CDR3, as DNA: TGCAATGCCGGCCCAACTAGCGGGAGTCAGCCAGATACGCAGTATTTT.